Sequencing of this T cell receptor (beta chain) was carried out in a study of technical replicates of blood from several donors. Trimming removed 0 bases from V and 2 bases from J, with 11 bases in between. CDR3 size: 15 residues. Germline CDR1 LGHNA, CDR2 YSLEER. This clone was recorded once. Using immunoSEQ multiplex PCR, the repertoire was profiled, and TCRdb retains in-frame clones only, with some absent. This sample has over 50,000 clones, with about 90% found just once. This chain uses TRBV4-3 with TRBJ2-7; D uncertain. Sequencing used PBMCs. The source of this sequence is a human donor in good health. Some clones in this sample may be carry-over from other donors' samples. Here the CDR3 reads CASSQDHGLTYEQYF. In DNA, the CDR3 is TGCGCCAGCAGCCAAGATCATGGCCTGACCTACGAGCAGTACTTC.